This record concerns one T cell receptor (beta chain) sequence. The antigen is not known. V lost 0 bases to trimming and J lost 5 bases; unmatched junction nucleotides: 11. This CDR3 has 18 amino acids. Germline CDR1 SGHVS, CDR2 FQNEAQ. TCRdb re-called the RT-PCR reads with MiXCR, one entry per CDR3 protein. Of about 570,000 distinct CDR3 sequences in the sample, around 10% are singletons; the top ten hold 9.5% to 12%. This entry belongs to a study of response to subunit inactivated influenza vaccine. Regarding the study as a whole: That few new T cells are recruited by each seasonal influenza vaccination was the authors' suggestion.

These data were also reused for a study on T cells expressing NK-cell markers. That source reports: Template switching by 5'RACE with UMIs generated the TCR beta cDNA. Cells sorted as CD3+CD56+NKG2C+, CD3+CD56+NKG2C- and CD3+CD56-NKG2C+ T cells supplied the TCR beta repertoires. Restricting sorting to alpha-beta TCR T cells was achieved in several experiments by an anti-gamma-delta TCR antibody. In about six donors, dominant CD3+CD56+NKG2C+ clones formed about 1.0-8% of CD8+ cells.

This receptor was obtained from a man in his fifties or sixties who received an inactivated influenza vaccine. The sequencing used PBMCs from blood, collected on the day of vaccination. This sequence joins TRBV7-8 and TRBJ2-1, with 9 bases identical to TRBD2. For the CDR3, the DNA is TGTGCCAGCAGCTTAGCGCTGGGGATCAGCGGGAGGAACAATGAGCAGTTCTTC. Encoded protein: CASSLALGISGRNNEQFF.